The source of this T cell receptor beta chain is a study of T cell responses to AZD1222 COVID-19 vaccine. Only in-frame clones appear in the TCRdb table, and some are missing; sequencing was by immunoSEQ multiplex PCR. The sample has 100,000 to 150,000 clones; approximately 88% are singletons. Study outcomes and limitations: Clonal diversity was possibly underestimated, and white British individuals and females predominated among donors. Repertoires were obtained solely post-peak T cell response. Epitopes outside B.1.351 and B.1.1.7 mutated regions reportedly drew nearly half of spike TCRs.

CDR1 is LNHDA and CDR2 is SQIVND in the germline V gene (reference sequence). The CDR3 has 13 residues. Trimming shortened V by 4 bases and J by 6 bases, and 9 bases separated the two germline ends. In the case of this clone: Its antigen remains unidentified.

The source of this sequence is an adult in good health. The sequences come from peripheral blood, collected on day 0 of AZD1222 vaccination. The chain couples TRBV19 to TRBJ1-4; a possible D gene is TRBD1 (6 bases). The CDR3 DNA reads as TGTGCCAGTAGTAAGACAGGAGATGAAAAACTGTTTTTT. It yields the protein CASSKTGDEKLFF. The entire variable domain, with the rest obtained from reference TRBV19 and TRBJ1-4, is as follows: DGGITQSPKYLFRKEGQNVTLSCEQNLNHDAMYWYRQDPGQGLRLIYYSQIVNDFQKGDIAEGYSVSREKKESFPLTVTSAQKNPTAFYLCASSKTGDEKLFFGSGTQLSVL.